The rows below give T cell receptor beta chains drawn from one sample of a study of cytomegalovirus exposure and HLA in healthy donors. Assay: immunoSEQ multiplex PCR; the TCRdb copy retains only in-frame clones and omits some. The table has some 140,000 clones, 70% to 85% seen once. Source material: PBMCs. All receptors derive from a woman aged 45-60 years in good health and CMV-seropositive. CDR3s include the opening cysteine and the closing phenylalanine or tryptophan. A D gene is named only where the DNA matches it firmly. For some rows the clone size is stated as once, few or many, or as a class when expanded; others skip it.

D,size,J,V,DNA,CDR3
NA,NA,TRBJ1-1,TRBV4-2,TGTGCCAGCAGCCAAGCCCAGACAGGAAGAACAACTGAAGCTTTCTTT,CASSQAQTGRTTEAFF
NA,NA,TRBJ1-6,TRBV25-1,TGTGCCAGCTCTCCAAGGGGAAAGAGTTCACCCCTCCACTTT,CASSPRGKSSPLHF
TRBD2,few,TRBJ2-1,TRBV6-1,TGTGCCAGCAGTGAGCGGGGGGGCCAAGGCGAGCAGTTCTTC,CASSERGGQGEQFF
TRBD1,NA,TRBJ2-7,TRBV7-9,TGTGCCAGCAGCTTATCATCGGACAGGGCTCTAGGGTACTTC,CASSLSSDRALGYF
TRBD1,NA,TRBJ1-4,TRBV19,TGTGCCAGTAGCCAGGGGGCCGTTGAAAAACTGTTTTTT,CASSQGAVEKLFF
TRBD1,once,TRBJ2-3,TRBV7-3,TGTGCCAGCAGCTTATATGTCGGGACAGGGGACACAGATACGCAGTATTTT,CASSLYVGTGDTDTQYF
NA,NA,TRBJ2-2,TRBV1,TGCACCAGCAGCCAGCAGCGGGGGGGCCGAGTCGGGGAGCTGTTTTTT,CTSSQQRGGRVGELFF
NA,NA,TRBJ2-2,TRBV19,TGTGCCAGTAGTATATCTCCGAACACCGGGGAGCTGTTTTTT,CASSISPNTGELFF
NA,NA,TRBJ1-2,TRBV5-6,TGTGCCAGCAGCTTGGAACAGGGTATCGGCTATGGCTACACCTTC,CASSLEQGIGYGYTF
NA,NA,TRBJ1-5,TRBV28,TGTGCCAGCAGTTTTGTAGAGAGCAATCAGCCCCAGCATTTT,CASSFVESNQPQHF
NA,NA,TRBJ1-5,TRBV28,TGTGCCAGCAGAGGGGCAGGTGGACAGCCCCAGCATTTT,CASRGAGGQPQHF
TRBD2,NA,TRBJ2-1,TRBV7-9,TGTGCCAGCAGCGCCACGGGACTAGCGGGGTGGAAGAATGAGCAGTTCTTC,CASSATGLAGWKNEQFF
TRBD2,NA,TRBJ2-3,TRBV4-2,TGTGCCAGCAGCCAGCATCTAGCGGGGGGATCAGATACGCAGTATTTT,CASSQHLAGGSDTQYF
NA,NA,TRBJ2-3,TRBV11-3,TGTGCCAGCAGCTCAGGGCGAGGACAGACAGATACGCAGTATTTT,CASSSGRGQTDTQYF
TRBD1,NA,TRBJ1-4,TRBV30,TGTGCCTGTCCGACAGGGGGAAATGAAAAACTGTTTTTT,CACPTGGNEKLFF
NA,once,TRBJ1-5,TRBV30,TGTGCCTGGAGTGCGGAGCTCAATCAGCCCCAGCATTTT,CAWSAELNQPQHF
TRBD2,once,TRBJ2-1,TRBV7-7,TGTGCTAGCAGCTCAGGACTAGCGGGTTACAATGAGCAGTTCTTC,CASSSGLAGYNEQFF
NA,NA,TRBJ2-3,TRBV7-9,TGTGCCAGCAGCCCGAACCCGGGGGAGAGCACAGATACGCAGTATTTT,CASSPNPGESTDTQYF
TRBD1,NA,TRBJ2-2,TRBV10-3,TGTGCCATCAGTGAGGACAGGGGACATCCGAACACCGGGGAGCTGTTTTTT,CAISEDRGHPNTGELFF
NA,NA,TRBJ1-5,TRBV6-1,TGTGCCAGCAGTGAATGGATACAGGACCCTAATCAGCCCCAGCATTTT,CASSEWIQDPNQPQHF
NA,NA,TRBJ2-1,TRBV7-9,TGTGCCAGCAGCCGAATAACAGGGAATCCAGGGAATGAGCAGTTCTTC,CASSRITGNPGNEQFF
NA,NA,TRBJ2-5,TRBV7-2,TGTGCCAGCAGCTTGGGGACTCAAGAGACCCAGTACTTC,CASSLGTQETQYF
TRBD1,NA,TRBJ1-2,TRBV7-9,TGTGCCAGCAGCTTCTCCTGGGACAGTGAGCATGGCTACACCTTC,CASSFSWDSEHGYTF
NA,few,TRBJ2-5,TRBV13,TGTGCCAGCAGCTCGAAGGGGGAAGCCCAGTACTTC,CASSSKGEAQYF
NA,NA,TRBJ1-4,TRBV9,TGTGCCAGCAGCGCGCAAGGGGGGGATACTAATGAAAAACTGTTTTTT,CASSAQGGDTNEKLFF
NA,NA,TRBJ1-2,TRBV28,TGTGCCAGCAGTTTAATCGGACAGAACTATGGCTACACCTTC,CASSLIGQNYGYTF
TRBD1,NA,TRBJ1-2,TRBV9,TGTGCCAGCAGCGTTGACAGGGTGGGATATGGCTACACCTTC,CASSVDRVGYGYTF
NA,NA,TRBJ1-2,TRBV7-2,TGTGCCAGCAGCTTAGTGCAGGGATTAAACTATGGCTACACCTTC,CASSLVQGLNYGYTF
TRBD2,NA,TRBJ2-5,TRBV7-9,TGTGCCAGCAGCCGGGAGGGGTGGGAGACCCAGTACTTC,CASSREGWETQYF
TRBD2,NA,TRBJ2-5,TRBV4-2,TGTGCCAGCAGCCAAGGTGGCGGGGGGGCGGCAGAGACCCAGTACTTC,CASSQGGGGAAETQYF
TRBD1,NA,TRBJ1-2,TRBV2,TGTGCCAGCAGTCGGGACAGCCGCTACACCTTC,CASSRDSRYTF
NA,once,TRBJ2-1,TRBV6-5,TGTGCCAGCAGTGCCCGGGGGTTCAATGAGCAGTTCTTC,CASSARGFNEQFF
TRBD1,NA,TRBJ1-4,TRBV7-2,TGTGCCAGCAGCTCCCAGGGGGCTTTGACTAATGAAAAACTGTTTTTT,CASSSQGALTNEKLFF
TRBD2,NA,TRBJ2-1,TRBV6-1,TGTGCCAGCGCCAGCGGGGGGGCCTACAATGAGCAGTTCTTC,CASASGGAYNEQFF
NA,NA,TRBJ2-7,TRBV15,TGTGCCACCAGCAGATTGGACAGTTGGGTCCTCTCGAACGAGCAGTACTTC,CATSRLDSWVLSNEQYF
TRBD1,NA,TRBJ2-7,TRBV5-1,TGCGCCAGCAGCTTGGGAAGGGGGCTGGACGAGCAGTACTTC,CASSLGRGLDEQYF